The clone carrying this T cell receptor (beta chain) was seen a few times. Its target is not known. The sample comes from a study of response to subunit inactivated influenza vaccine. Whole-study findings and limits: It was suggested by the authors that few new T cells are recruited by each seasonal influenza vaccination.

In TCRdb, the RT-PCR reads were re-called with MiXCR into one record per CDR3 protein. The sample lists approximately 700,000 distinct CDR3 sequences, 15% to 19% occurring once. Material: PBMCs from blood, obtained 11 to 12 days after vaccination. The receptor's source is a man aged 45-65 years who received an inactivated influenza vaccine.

The CDR3 nucleotides are TGTGCCAGCAGCTTAGAGGTGTTCTCCTACGAGCAGTACTTC. Translation gives CASSLEVFSYEQYF. The J gene is TRBJ2-7, the V gene TRBV7-9; D is uncertain. CDR1 is SEHNR, CDR2 FQNEAQ, per germline (reference sequence). The ends were cut back, 1 base at V and 0 bases at J, with 7 bases in the middle. The CDR3 totals 14 residues.